The clone carrying this T cell receptor beta chain was picked up a small number of times. Its target is unknown. Use of 60 Vbeta and 13 Jbeta primers characterized the PCR. Clones were read by immunoSEQ multiplex PCR, and TCRdb kept only the in-frame ones, dropping some. The sample lists roughly 180,000 clones, roughly four fifths occurring once. This entry is derived from a study of cytomegalovirus exposure and HLA in healthy donors. General study results and limits: As was reported, the HLA-A and HLA-B alleles of most subjects were accurately predicted from TCR beta sequences.

The V gene lost 5 bases and the J gene lost 1 base, with 12 bases spanning the gap. The CDR3 has 15 residues. The V gene's germline CDR1 is MNHEY and CDR2 SVGAGI. Input material: PBMCs. The J gene is TRBJ1-5, the V gene TRBV6-5; D might be TRBD1 (5 bases). The TCR was taken from a male donor in good health and CMV-seronegative. The CDR3 reads CASSPLTESNQPQHF. For the CDR3, the DNA is TGTGCCAGCAGTCCCCTGACAGAGAGCAATCAGCCCCAGCATTTT.